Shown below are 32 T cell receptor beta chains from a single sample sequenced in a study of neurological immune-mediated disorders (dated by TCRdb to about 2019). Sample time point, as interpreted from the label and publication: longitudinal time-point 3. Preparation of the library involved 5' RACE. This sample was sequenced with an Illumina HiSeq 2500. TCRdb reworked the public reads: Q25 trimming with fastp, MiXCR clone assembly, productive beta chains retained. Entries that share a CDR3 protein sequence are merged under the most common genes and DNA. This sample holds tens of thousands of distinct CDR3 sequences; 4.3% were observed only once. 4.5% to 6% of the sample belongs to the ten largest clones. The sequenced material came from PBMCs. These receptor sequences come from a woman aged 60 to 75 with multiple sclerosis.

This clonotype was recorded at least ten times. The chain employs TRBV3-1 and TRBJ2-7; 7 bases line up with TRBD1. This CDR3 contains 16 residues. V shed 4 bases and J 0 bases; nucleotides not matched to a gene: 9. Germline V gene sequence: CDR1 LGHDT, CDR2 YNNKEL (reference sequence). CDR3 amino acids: CASSLTGAVHSYEQYF. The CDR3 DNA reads TGTGCCAGCAGCCTTACAGGGGCCGTCCACTCCTACGAGCAGTACTTC.

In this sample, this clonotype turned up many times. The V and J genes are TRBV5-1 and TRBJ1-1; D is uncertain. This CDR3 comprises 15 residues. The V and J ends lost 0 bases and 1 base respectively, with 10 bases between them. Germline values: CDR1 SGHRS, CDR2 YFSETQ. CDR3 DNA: TGCGCCAGCAGCTTGGTAGGATTCGGGAACACTGAAGCTTTCTTT. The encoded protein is CASSLVGFGNTEAFF. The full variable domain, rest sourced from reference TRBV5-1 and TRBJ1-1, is KAGVTQTPRYLIKTRGQQVTLSCSPISGHRSVSWYQQTPGQGLQFLFEYFSETQRNKGNFPGRFSGRQFSNSRSEMNVSTLELGDSALYLCASSLVGFGNTEAFFGQGTRLTVV.

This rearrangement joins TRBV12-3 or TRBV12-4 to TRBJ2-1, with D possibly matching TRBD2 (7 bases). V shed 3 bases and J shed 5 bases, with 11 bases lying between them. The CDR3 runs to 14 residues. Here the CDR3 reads CASSLGGANNEQFF. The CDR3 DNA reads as TGTGCCAGCAGTTTGGGGGGGGCCAACAATGAGCAGTTCTTC.

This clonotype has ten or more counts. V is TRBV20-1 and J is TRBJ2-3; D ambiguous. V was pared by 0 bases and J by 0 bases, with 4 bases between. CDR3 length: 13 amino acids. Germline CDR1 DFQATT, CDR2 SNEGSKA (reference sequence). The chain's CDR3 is CSARDSSTDTQYF. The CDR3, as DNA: TGCAGTGCTAGAGATTCTAGCACAGATACGCAGTATTTT.

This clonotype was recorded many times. The CDR3 sequence: CASSLAGGRQETQYF. The CDR3, as DNA: TGTGCCAGCAGCTTAGCGGGGGGGCGTCAAGAGACCCAGTACTTC. This chain connects TRBV7-7 to TRBJ2-5; D possibly corresponds to TRBD2 (7 bases). Germline loops: CDR1 SSHAT, CDR2 FNYEAQ (reference sequence). This CDR3 comprises 15 residues. Deletions cut 0 bases from V and 2 bases from J, with 10 bases between.

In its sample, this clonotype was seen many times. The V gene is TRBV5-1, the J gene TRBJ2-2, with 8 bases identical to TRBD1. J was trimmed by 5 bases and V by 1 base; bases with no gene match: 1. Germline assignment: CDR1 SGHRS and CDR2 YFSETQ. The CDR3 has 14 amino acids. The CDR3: CASSLRTGTGELFF. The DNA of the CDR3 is TGCGCCAGCAGCTTGAGGACAGGGACCGGGGAGCTGTTTTTT.

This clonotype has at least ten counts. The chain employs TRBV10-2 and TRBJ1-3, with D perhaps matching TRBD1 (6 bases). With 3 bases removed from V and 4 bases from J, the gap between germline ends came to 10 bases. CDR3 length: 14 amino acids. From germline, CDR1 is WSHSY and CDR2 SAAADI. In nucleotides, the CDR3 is TGCGCCAGCAGTGAACAGGGCGTGGGAAACACCATATATTTT. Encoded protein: CASSEQGVGNTIYF.

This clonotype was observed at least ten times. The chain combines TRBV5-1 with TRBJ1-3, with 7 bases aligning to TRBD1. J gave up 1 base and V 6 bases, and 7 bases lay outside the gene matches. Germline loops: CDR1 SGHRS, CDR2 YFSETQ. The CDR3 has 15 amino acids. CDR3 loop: CASTATGRSGNTIYF. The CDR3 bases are TGCGCCAGCACCGCGACAGGGCGGTCTGGAAACACCATATATTTT.

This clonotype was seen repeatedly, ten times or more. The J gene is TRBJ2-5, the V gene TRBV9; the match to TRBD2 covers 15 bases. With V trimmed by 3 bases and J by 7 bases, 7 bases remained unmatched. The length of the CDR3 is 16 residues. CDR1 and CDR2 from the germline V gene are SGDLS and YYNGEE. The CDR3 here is CASSGGLAGGDGTQYF. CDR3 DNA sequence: TGTGCCAGCAGCGGGGGACTAGCGGGGGGCGACGGGACCCAGTACTTC.

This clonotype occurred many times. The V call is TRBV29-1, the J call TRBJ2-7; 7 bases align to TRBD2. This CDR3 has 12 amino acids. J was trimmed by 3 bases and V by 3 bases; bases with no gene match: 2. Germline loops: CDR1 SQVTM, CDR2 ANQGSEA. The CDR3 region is CSVEGDYYEQYF. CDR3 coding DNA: TGCAGCGTTGAGGGGGACTACTACGAGCAGTACTTC.

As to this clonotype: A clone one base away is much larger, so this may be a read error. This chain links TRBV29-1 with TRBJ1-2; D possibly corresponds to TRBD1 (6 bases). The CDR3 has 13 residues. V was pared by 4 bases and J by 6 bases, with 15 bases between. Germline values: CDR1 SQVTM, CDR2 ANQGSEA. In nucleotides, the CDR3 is TGCAGCGTTGTGGACAGTGGGCGCAATGGCTACACCTTC. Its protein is CSVVDSGRNGYTF.

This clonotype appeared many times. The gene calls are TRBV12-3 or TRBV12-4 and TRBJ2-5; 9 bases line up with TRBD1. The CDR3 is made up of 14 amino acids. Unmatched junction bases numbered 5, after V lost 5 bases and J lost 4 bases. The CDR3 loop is CASSRRQGGETQYF. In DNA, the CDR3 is TGTGCCAGCAGTCGACGACAGGGGGGAGAGACCCAGTACTTC.

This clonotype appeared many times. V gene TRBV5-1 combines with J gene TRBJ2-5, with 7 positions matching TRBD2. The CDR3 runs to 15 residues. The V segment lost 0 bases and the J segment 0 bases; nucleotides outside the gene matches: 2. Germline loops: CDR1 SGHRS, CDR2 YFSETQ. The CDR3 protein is CASSLVAGDQETQYF. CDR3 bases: TGCGCCAGCAGCTTGGTTGCGGGGGACCAAGAGACCCAGTACTTC.

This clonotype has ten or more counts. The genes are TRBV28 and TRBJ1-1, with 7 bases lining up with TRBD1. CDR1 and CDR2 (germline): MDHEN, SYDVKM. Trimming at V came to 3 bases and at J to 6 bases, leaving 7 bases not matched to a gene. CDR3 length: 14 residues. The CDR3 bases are TGTGCCAGCAGTTTCGGCAGGGGGGGTTCTGAAGCTTTCTTT. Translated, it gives CASSFGRGGSEAFF.

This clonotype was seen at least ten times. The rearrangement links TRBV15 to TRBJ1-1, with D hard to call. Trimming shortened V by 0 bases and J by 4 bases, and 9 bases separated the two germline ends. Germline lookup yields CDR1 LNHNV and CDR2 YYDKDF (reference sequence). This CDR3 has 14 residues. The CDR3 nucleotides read TGTGCCACCAGCAGAGAGATTCGGGGCACTGAAGCTTTCTTT. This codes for CATSREIRGTEAFF.

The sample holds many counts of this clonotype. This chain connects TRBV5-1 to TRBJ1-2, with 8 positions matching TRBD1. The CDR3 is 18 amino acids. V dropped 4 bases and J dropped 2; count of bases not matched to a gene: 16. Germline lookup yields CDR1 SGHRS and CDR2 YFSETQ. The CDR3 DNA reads TGCGCCAGCAGCCCCAGTCCATCGTCAGGGGGCGTGAACTATGGCTACACCTTC. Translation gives CASSPSPSSGGVNYGYTF.

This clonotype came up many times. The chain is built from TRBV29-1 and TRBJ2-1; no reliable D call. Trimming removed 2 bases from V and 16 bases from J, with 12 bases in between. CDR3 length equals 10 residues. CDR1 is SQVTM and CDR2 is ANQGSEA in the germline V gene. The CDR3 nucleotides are TGCAGCGTTGAAAATGGCGGCGTCTTCTTC. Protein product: CSVENGGVFF.

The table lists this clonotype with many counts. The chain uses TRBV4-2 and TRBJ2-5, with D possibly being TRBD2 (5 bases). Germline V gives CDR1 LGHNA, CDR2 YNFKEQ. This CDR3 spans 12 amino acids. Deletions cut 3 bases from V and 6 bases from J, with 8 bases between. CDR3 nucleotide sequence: TGTGCCAGCAGCCAGGCGGGTCAGACCCAGTACTTC. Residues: CASSQAGQTQYF.

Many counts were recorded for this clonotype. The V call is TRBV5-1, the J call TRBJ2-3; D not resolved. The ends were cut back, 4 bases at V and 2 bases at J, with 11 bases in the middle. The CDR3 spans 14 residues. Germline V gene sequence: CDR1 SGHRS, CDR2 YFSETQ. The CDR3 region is CASSLDPHTDTQYF. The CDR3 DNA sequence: TGCGCCAGCAGCCTCGATCCACACACAGATACGCAGTATTTT.

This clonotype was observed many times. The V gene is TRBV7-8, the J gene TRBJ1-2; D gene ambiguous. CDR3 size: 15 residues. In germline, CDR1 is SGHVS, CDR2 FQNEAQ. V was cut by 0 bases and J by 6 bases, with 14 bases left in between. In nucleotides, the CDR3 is TGTGCCAGCAGCTTAGCCCGCAGGTCCAAGCATGGCTACACCTTC. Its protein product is CASSLARRSKHGYTF.

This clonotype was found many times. CDR3 region: CASSVQPGTGNGYTF. CDR3 nucleotides: TGCGCCAGCAGCGTGCAACCCGGGACAGGGAATGGCTACACCTTC. J is TRBJ1-2 and V is TRBV5-1; 9 bases are shared with TRBD1. Germline V CDR1 and CDR2: SGHRS, YFSETQ. The V and J ends lost 4 bases and 6 bases, in that order; junction bases with no gene match: 10. The CDR3 is 15 residues long.

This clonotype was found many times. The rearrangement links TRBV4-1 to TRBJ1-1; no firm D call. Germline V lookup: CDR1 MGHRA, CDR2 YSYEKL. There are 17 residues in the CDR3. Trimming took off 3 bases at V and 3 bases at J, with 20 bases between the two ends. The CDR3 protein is CASSHNRPTKTHTEAFF. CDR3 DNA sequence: TGCGCCAGCAGCCATAATCGGCCCACAAAAACCCACACTGAAGCTTTCTTT.

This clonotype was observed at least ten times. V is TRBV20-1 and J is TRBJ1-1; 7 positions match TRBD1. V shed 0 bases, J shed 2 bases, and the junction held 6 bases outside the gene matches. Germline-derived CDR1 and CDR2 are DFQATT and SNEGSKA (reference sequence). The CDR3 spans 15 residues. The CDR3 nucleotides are TGCAGTGCTAGAGATCCCCAGGGGGGCAACACTGAAGCTTTCTTT. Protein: CSARDPQGGNTEAFF.

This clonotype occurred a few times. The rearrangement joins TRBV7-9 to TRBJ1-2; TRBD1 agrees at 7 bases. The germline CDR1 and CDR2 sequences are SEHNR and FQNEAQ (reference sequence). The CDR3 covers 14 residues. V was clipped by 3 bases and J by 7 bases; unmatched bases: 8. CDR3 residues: CASSFYRGTVGYTF. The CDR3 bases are TGTGCCAGCAGCTTCTACAGGGGCACGGTTGGCTACACCTTC.

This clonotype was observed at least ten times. The DNA of the CDR3 is TGCAGTGCCCCCAGGGGCGCCGGAAACACCATATATTTT. It is translated as CSAPRGAGNTIYF. This chain links TRBV20-1 with TRBJ1-3, with D perhaps TRBD1 (6 bases). The germline gives CDR1 DFQATT, CDR2 SNEGSKA (reference sequence). This CDR3 has 13 residues. The germline V and J ends were trimmed by 6 bases and 4 bases, with 13 bases remaining between them.

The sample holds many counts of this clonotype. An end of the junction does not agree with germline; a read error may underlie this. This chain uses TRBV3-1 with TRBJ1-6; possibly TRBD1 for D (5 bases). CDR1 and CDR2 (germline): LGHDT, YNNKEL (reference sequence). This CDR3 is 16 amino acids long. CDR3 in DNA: TGTGCCAGCAACCAAGATCGGGGACCAAATAATTCACCCCTCCACTTT. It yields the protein CASNQDRGPNNSPLHF.

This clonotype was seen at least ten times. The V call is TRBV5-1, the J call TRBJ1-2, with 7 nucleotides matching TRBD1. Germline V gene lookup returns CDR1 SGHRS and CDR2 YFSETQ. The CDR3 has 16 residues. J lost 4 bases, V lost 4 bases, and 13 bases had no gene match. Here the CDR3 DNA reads TGCGCCAGCAGCCAAAATCAGCTGACAGGGCGCTATGGCTACACCTTC. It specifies CASSQNQLTGRYGYTF.

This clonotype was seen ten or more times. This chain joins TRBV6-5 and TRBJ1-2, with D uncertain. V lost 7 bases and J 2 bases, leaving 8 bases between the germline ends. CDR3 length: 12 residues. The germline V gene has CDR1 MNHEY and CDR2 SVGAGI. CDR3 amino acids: CASTGPNYGYTF. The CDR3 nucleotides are TGTGCCAGCACTGGTCCGAACTATGGCTACACCTTC.

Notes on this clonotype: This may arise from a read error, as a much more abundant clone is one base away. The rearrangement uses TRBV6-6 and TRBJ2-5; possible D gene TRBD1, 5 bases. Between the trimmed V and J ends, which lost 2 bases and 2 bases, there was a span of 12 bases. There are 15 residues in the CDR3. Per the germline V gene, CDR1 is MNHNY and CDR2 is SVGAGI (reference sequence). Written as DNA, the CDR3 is TGTGCCAGCAGTTACGCCGGACATGGGCAAGAGACCCAGTACTTC. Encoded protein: CASSYAGHGQETQYF.

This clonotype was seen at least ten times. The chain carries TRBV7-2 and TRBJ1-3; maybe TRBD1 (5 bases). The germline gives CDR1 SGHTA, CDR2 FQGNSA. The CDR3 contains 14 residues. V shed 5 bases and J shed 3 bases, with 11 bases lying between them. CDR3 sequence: CASSPFRGGNTIYF. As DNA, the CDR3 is TGTGCCAGCAGCCCATTTAGGGGTGGAAACACCATATATTTT. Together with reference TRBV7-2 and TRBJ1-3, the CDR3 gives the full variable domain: GAGVSQSPSNKVTEKGKDVELRCDPISGHTALYWYRQSLGQGLEFLIYFQGNSAPDKSGLPSDRFSAERTGGSVSTLTIQRTQQEDSAVYLCASSPFRGGNTIYFGEGSWLTVV.

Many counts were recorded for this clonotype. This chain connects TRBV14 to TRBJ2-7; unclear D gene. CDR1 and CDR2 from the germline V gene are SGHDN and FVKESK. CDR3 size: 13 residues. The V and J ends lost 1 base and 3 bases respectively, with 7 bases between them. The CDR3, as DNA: TGTGCCAGCAGCCAAGTGGAGCTCTACGAGCAGTACTTC. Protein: CASSQVELYEQYF.

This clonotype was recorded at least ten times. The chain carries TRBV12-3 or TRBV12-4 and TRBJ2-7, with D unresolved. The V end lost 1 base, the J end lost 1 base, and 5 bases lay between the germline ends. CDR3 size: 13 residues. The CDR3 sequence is CASSLVSSYEQYF. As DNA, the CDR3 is TGTGCCAGCAGTTTAGTTTCGTCCTACGAGCAGTACTTC.